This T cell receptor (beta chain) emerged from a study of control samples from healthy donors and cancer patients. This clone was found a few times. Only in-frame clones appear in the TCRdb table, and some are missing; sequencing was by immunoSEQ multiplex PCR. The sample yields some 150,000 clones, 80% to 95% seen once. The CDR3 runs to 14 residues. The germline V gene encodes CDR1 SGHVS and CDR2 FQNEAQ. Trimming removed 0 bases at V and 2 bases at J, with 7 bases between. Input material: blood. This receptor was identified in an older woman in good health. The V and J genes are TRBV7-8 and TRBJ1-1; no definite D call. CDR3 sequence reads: CASSLAGINTEAFF. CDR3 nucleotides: TGTGCCAGCAGCTTAGCCGGCATAAACACTGAAGCTTTCTTT.